Listed below are T cell receptor beta chains from one sample, sequenced in a study of T cell responses to AZD1222 COVID-19 vaccine. Clones were sequenced by immunoSEQ multiplex PCR, and TCRdb holds only the in-frame ones, with some missing. The sample has 60,000 to 100,000 clones; around 90% are singletons. Sequenced material: peripheral blood, taken on day 0 of AZD1222 vaccination. Receptor source: an adult in good health. Both conserved end residues are part of each CDR3. A D gene is named only where the DNA matches it firmly. Some rows mark clone size as missing; the rest say once, few, many or name a class of expanded clone.

TRBV23-1,NA,NA,TRBJ1-1,TGCGCCAGCACCCCCAGGTCACGATTTAGGACTGAAGCTTTCTTT,CASTPRSRFRTEAFF
TRBV7-9,NA,NA,TRBJ1-3,TGTGCCAGCAGCTTAGATCCAGGTCGACCTGGAAACACCATATATTTT,CASSLDPGRPGNTIYF
TRBV27,TRBD1,NA,TRBJ2-2,TGTGCCAGCAGTTCGCCCCGACAGGGCGGGGAGCTGTTTTTT,CASSSPRQGGELFF
TRBV18,NA,NA,TRBJ1-6,TGTGCCAGCTCACCTCAGGGAGGTCACCCTTCACCCCTCCACTTT,CASSPQGGHPSPLHF
TRBV30,NA,NA,TRBJ1-1,TGTGCCTGGAGTGTTCGCTGGACAGAAGCTTTCTTT,CAWSVRWTEAFF
TRBV5-4,TRBD2,NA,TRBJ2-5,TGTGCCAGCAGCTTGGTGGGGAGGGACCAAGAGACCCAGTACTTC,CASSLVGRDQETQYF
TRBV5-4,NA,NA,TRBJ2-5,TGTGCCAGCAGCTTTAGGGCAGCAAAAAAAGAGACCCAGTACTTC,CASSFRAAKKETQYF
TRBV7-8,TRBD2,NA,TRBJ2-7,TGTGCCAGCAGAGTGAGTACTAGCGTCCCCTACGAGCAGTACTTC,CASRVSTSVPYEQYF
TRBV15,TRBD1,NA,TRBJ1-4,TGTGCCACCAGCCATGGGGGGACAGTTAATGAAAAACTGTTTTTT,CATSHGGTVNEKLFF
TRBV20-1,NA,once,TRBJ2-3,TGCAGTCCGAGACTGGCAGATACGCAGTATTTT,CSPRLADTQYF
TRBV19,NA,NA,TRBJ1-3,TGTGCCAGCTATAGGGCTTCAGCTGGAAACACCATATATTTT,CASYRASAGNTIYF
TRBV28,NA,NA,TRBJ2-2,TGTGCCAGCAGACGATTGCCCGGGGAGCTGTTTTTT,CASRRLPGELFF
TRBV11-3,NA,NA,TRBJ2-2,TGTGCCAGCAGCTTTCCGGGAAGGGACACCGGGGAGCTGTTTTTT,CASSFPGRDTGELFF
TRBV10-3,NA,NA,TRBJ2-6,TGTGCCATCTCAGGGACAAACCCCTCTGGGGCCAACGTCCTGACTTTC,CAISGTNPSGANVLTF
TRBV16,NA,NA,TRBJ1-1,TGTGCCAGCAGCCAATTCAAAGCATCGAACACTGAAGCTTTCTTT,CASSQFKASNTEAFF
TRBV5-4,TRBD1,NA,TRBJ2-5,TGTGCCAGCAGCAGAGCCACCGGGACAGGGGGTGAAGAGACCCAGTACTTC,CASSRATGTGGEETQYF
TRBV29-1,TRBD1,NA,TRBJ1-1,TGCAGCGTTCGGGACAGCCGGAACACTGAAGCTTTCTTT,CSVRDSRNTEAFF
TRBV18,NA,NA,TRBJ2-2,TGTGCCAGCTCACCCTTAGCGGACGGGGAGCTGTTTTTT,CASSPLADGELFF
TRBV5-1,NA,NA,TRBJ2-3,TGCGCCAGCAGCTTGGGAACTAGTAATACAGATACGCAGTATTTT,CASSLGTSNTDTQYF